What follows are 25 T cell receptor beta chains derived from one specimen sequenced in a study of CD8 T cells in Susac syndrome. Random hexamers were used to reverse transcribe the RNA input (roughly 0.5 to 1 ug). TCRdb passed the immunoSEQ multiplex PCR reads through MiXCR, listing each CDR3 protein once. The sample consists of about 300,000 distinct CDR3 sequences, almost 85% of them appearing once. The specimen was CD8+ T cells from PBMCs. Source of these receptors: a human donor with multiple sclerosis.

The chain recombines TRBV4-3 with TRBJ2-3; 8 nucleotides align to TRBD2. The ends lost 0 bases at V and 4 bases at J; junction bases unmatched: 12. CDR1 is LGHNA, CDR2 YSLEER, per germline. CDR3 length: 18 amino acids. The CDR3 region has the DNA TGCGCCAGCAGCCAAGAAGGACTAGCCGGTCCAAGGGCAGATACGCAGTATTTT. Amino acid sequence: CASSQEGLAGPRADTQYF.

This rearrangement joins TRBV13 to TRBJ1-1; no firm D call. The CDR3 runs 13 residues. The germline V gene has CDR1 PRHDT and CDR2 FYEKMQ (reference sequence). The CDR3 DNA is TGTGCTAACGCGGTGGGCTTGAACACTGAAGCTTTCTTT. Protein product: CANAVGLNTEAFF.

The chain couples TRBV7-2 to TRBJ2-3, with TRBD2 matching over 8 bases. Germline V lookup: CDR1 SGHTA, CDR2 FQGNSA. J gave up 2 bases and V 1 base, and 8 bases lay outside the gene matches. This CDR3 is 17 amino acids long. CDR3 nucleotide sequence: TGTGCCAGCAGCTTAGGGCCCTTAGCGGGAACCACAGATACGCAGTATTTT. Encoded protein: CASSLGPLAGTTDTQYF.

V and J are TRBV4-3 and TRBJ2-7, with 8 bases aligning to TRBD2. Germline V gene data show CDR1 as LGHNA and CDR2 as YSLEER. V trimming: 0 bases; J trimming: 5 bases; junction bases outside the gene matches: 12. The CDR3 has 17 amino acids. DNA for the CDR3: TGCGCCAGCAGCCAAGATCTTTCCAGGACTAGCTCGGACGAGCAGTACTTC. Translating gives CASSQDLSRTSSDEQYF.

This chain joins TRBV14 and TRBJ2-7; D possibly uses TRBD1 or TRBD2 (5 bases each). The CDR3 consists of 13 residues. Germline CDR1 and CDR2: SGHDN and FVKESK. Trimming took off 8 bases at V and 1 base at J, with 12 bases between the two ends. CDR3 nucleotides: TGTGCCAGCGGGACGGTATCTTCCTACGAGCAGTACTTC. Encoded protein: CASGTVSSYEQYF.

CDR3 sequence reads: CASRDYRETQYF. The DNA for the CDR3 is TGTGCCAGCAGGGATTATCGGGAGACCCAGTACTTC. This chain joins TRBV28 and TRBJ2-5, with no clear D. V gave up 6 bases and J gave up 5 bases, with 10 bases separating them. Germline V gene sequence: CDR1 MDHEN, CDR2 SYDVKM. The CDR3 consists of 12 residues.

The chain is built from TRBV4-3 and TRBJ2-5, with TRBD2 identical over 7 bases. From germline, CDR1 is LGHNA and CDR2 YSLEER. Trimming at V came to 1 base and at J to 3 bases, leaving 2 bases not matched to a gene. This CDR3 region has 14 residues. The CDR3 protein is CASSQGGGEETQYF. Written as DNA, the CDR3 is TGCGCCAGCAGCCAAGGGGGAGGGGAAGAGACCCAGTACTTC.

In nucleotides, the CDR3 is TGTGCCAGCAGCCCGCGGGCAGGGGTTACTGAAGCTTTCTTT. Its protein is CASSPRAGVTEAFF. V is TRBV27 and J is TRBJ1-1, with D possibly TRBD1 on 6 matching bases. V dropped 6 bases and J dropped 5 bases, with 16 bases sitting between them. Germline CDR1 and CDR2: MNHEY and SMNVEV (reference sequence). CDR3 length: 14 residues.

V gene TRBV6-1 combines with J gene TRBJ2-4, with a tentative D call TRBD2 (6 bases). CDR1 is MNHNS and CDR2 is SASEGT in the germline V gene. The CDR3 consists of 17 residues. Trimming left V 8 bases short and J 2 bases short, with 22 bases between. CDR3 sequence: CASWGSRGVLTKNIQYF. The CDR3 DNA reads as TGTGCCAGCTGGGGGTCTCGCGGGGTTCTGACCAAAAACATTCAGTACTTC.

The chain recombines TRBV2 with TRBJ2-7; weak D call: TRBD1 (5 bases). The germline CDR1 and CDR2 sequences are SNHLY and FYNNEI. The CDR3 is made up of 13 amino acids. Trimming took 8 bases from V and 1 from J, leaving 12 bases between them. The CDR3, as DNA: TGTGCCAGCCGCGGTCCAGGGTCCTACGAGCAGTACTTC. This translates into CASRGPGSYEQYF.

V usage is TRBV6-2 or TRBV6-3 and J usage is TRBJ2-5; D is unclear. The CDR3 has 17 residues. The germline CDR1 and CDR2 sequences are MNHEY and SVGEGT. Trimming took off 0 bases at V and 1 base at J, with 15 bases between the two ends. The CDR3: CASSYSYPLWGQETQYF. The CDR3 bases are TGTGCCAGCAGTTACTCGTACCCCCTATGGGGCCAAGAGACCCAGTACTTC.

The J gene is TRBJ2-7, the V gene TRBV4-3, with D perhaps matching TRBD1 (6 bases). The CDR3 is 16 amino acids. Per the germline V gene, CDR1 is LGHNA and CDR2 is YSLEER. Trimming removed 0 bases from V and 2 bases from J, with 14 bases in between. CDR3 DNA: TGCGCCAGCAGCCAAGAAGGCAGGGGATTAGCCTACGAGCAGTACTTC. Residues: CASSQEGRGLAYEQYF.

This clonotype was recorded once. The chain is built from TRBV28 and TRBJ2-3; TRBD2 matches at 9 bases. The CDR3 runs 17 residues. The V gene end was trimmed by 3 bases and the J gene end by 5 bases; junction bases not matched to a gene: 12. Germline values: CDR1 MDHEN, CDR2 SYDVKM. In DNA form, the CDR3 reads TGTGCCAGCAGTTTTATGGCGGTAGCGGGAGCAGTAGATACGCAGTATTTT. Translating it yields CASSFMAVAGAVDTQYF. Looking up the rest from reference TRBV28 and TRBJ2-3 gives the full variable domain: DVKVTQSSRYLVKRTGEKVFLECVQDMDHENMFWYRQDPGLGLRLIYFSYDVKMKEKGDIPEGYSVSREKKERFSLILESASTNQTSMYLCASSFMAVAGAVDTQYFGPGTRLTVL.

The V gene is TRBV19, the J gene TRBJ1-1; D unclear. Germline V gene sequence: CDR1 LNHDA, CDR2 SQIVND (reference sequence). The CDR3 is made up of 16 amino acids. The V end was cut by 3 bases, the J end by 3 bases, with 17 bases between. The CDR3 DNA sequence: TGTGCCAGTAGTATCGTCCCACAAGCCGGAGACACTGAAGCTTTCTTT. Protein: CASSIVPQAGDTEAFF.

DNA of the CDR3: TGCGCCAGCAGGACGGACAGGGGCAGGTTTTATAGCAATCAGCCCCAGCATTTT. Translating gives CASRTDRGRFYSNQPQHF. The rearrangement uses TRBV23-1 and TRBJ1-5; 9 bases line up with TRBD1. TRBV23-1 belongs to the ORF category, with a function that is uncertain. V shed 6 bases and J 0 bases; nucleotides not matched to a gene: 12. The CDR3 is 18 amino acids.

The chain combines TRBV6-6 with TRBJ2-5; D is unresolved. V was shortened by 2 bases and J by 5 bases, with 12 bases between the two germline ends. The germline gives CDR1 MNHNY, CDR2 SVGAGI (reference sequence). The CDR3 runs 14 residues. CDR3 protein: CASSYLEMQETQYF. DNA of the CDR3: TGTGCCAGCAGTTACCTAGAGATGCAGGAGACCCAGTACTTC.

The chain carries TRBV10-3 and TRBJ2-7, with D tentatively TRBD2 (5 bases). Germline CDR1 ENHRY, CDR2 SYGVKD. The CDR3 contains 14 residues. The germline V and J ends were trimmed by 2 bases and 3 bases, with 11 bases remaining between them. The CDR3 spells CAISERGTGYEQYF. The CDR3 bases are TGTGCCATCAGTGAGCGGGGTACTGGCTACGAGCAGTACTTC.

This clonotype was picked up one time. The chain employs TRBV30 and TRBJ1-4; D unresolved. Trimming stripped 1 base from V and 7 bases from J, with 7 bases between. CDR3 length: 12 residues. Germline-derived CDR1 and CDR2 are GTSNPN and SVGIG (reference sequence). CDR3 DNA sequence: TGTGCCTGGAGTGGTCTCCCTGAAAAACTGTTTTTT. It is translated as CAWSGLPEKLFF.

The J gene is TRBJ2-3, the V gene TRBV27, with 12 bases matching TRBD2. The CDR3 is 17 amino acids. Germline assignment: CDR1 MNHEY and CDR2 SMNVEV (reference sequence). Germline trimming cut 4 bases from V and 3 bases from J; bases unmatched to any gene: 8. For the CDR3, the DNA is TGTGCCAGCAGTTCCACGACTAGCGGGAGTCTGACAGATACGCAGTATTTT. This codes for CASSSTTSGSLTDTQYF.

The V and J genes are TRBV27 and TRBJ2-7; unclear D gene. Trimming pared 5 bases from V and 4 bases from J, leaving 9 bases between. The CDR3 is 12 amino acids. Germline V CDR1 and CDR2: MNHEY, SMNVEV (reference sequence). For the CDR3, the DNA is TGTGCCAGCAGTCGCCTGGGGTACGAGCAGTACTTC. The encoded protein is CASSRLGYEQYF.

The CDR3 protein is CSAKGLAGGNEQFF. The CDR3 DNA sequence: TGCAGCGCCAAGGGACTAGCGGGAGGGAATGAGCAGTTCTTC. V and J are TRBV29-1 and TRBJ2-1; TRBD2 matches 16 bases. CDR1 and CDR2 from the germline V gene are SQVTM and ANQGSEA. This CDR3 has 14 residues. V shed 7 bases and J 7 bases; nucleotides not matched to a gene: 4.

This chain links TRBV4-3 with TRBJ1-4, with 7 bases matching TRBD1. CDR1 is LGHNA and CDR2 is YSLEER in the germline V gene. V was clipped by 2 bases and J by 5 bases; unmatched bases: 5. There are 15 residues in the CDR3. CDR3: CASSQLTGENEKLFF. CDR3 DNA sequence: TGCGCCAGCAGCCAACTTACAGGGGAGAATGAAAAACTGTTTTTT.

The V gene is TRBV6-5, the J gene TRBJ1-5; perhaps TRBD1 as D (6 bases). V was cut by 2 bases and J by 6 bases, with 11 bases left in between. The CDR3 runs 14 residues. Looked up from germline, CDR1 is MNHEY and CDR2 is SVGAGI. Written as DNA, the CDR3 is TGTGCCAGCAGTTACGATCAGGGGCGTCAGCCCCAGCATTTT. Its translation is CASSYDQGRQPQHF.

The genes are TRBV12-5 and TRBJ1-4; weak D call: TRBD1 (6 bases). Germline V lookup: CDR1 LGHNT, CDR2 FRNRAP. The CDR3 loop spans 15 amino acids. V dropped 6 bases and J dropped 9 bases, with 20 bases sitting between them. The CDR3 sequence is CASGPRGTLGKKLFF. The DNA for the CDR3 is TGTGCTAGTGGCCCGCGGGGGACATTAGGGAAAAAACTGTTTTTT.

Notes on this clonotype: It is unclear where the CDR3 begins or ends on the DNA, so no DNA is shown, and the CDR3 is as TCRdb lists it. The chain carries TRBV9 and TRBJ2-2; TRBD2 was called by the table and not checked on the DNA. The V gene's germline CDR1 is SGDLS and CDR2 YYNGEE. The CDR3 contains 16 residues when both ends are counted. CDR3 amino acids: CASSVEAERTPGSCFF.